The 21 T cell receptor beta chains in this list originate from one sample, sequenced in a study of T cell responses to AZD1222 COVID-19 vaccine. The table came from immunoSEQ multiplex PCR; TCRdb's copy has only in-frame clones and leaves some out. Of 250,000 or so clones in the sample, more than 85% are singletons; the top ten hold about 0.5%. The specimen comprised peripheral blood, sampled on day 0 of AZD1222 vaccination. These receptors originate from an adult in good health.

CDR3 sequence (DNA): TGCGCCAGCAGCCAAGATCAGTACACTGAAGCTTTCTTT. It specifies CASSQDQYTEAFF. V and J are TRBV4-1 and TRBJ1-1; D gene ambiguous. Trimming removed 0 bases from V and 3 bases from J, with 5 bases in between. The length of the CDR3 is 13 residues. From germline, CDR1 is MGHRA and CDR2 YSYEKL.

This chain links TRBV5-1 with TRBJ2-7, with D possibly being TRBD2 (5 bases). CDR3 length: 14 amino acids. Germline V gene sequence: CDR1 SGHRS, CDR2 YFSETQ. V shed 4 bases and J shed 0 bases, with 11 bases lying between them. CDR3 DNA: TGCGCCAGCAGCGTGACTACAAGCTCCTACGAGCAGTACTTC. This translates into CASSVTTSSYEQYF. Supplemented by reference TRBV5-1 and TRBJ2-7, the full variable domain reads KAGVTQTPRYLIKTRGQQVTLSCSPISGHRSVSWYQQTPGQGLQFLFEYFSETQRNKGNFPGRFSGRQFSNSRSEMNVSTLELGDSALYLCASSVTTSSYEQYFGPGTRLTVT.

This clone was seen just once. The rearrangement links TRBV28 to TRBJ2-7; D gene uncertain. The CDR3 contains 15 residues. CDR1 and CDR2 (germline): MDHEN, SYDVKM. With 4 bases removed from V and 2 bases from J, the gap between germline ends came to 15 bases. The CDR3 reads CASSSRTITPYEQYF. In DNA, the CDR3 is TGTGCCAGCAGTTCCCGGACCATCACCCCCTACGAGCAGTACTTC.

The CDR3 loop is CASSGQAANYGYTF. The CDR3 nucleotides are TGTGCCAGCTCCGGACAGGCTGCTAACTATGGCTACACCTTC. The genes are TRBV25-1 and TRBJ1-2, with TRBD1 matching 7 bases. CDR3 length: 14 residues. CDR1 is MGHDK and CDR2 is SYGVNS in the germline V gene. With 8 bases clipped from V and 0 bases from J, the junction kept 6 bases outside the gene matches.

The chain combines TRBV21-1 with TRBJ2-6; the table assigns TRBD2, which was not confirmed against the DNA. TRBV21-1 is noted as a pseudogene. The CDR3 consists of 10 residues. CDR3 in amino acids: CASSAGVLTF. Here the CDR3 DNA reads TGTGCCAGCAGCGCCGGGGTCCTGACTTTC.

The chain has TRBV11-3 and TRBJ2-1; 7 bases fit TRBD1. CDR3 size: 16 residues. Looked up from germline, CDR1 is SGHNT and CDR2 is YENEEA. V lost 5 bases to trimming and J lost 6 bases; unmatched junction nucleotides: 13. In DNA, the CDR3 is TGTGCCAGCAGCCTGGATACCGGACAGGACCTCAATGAGCAGTTCTTC. Translating it yields CASSLDTGQDLNEQFF. Full variable domain (rest looked up from reference TRBV11-3 and TRBJ2-1): EAGVVQSPRYKIIEKKQPVAFWCNPISGHNTLYWYLQNLGQGPELLIRYENEEAVDDSQLPKDRFSAERLKGVDSTLKIQPAELGDSAVYLCASSLDTGQDLNEQFFGPGTRLTVL.

J is TRBJ2-1 and V is TRBV28; TRBD2 aligns across 12 bases. Germline trimming cut 3 bases from V and 3 bases from J; bases unmatched to any gene: 6. The germline gives CDR1 MDHEN, CDR2 SYDVKM. This CDR3 is built from 17 residues. CDR3: CASSFFGLAGYYNEQFF. CDR3 sequence (DNA): TGTGCCAGCAGTTTTTTCGGACTAGCGGGATACTACAATGAGCAGTTCTTC. The whole variable domain, remainder taken from reference TRBV28 and TRBJ2-1, is DVKVTQSSRYLVKRTGEKVFLECVQDMDHENMFWYRQDPGLGLRLIYFSYDVKMKEKGDIPEGYSVSREKKERFSLILESASTNQTSMYLCASSFFGLAGYYNEQFFGPGTRLTVL.

V gene TRBV2 combines with J gene TRBJ1-4; D not resolved. Trimming took 1 base from V and 7 from J, leaving 7 bases between them. The CDR3 is 13 residues long. Germline-derived CDR1 and CDR2 are SNHLY and FYNNEI. The CDR3 is CASSEGGIEKLFF. In DNA form, the CDR3 reads TGTGCCAGCAGTGAAGGGGGAATTGAAAAACTGTTTTTT. Looking up the rest from reference TRBV2 and TRBJ1-4 gives the full variable domain: EPEVTQTPSHQVTQMGQEVILRCVPISNHLYFYWYRQILGQKVEFLVSFYNNEISEKSEIFDDQFSVERPDGSNFTLKIRSTKLEDSAMYFCASSEGGIEKLFFGSGTQLSVL.

V is TRBV7-9 and J is TRBJ2-1; TRBD2 agrees at 8 bases. The trim removed 5 bases at V and 6 bases at J, leaving 12 bases unmatched. The germline CDR1 and CDR2 sequences are SEHNR and FQNEAQ (reference sequence). CDR3 length equals 16 residues. CDR3 in amino acids: CASSLHGTRTGNEQFF. The CDR3 DNA follows: TGTGCCAGCAGCCTCCACGGGACTAGAACTGGCAATGAGCAGTTCTTC.

This rearrangement joins TRBV28 to TRBJ2-6; perhaps D is TRBD1 or TRBD2 (5 bases each). Germline V gene data show CDR1 as MDHEN and CDR2 as SYDVKM. The CDR3 sequence is 14 residues long. The V end lost 6 bases, the J end lost 2 bases, and 8 bases lay between the germline ends. CDR3 sequence reads: CASSGAAGANVLTF. CDR3 coding DNA: TGTGCCAGCAGCGGGGCAGCTGGGGCCAACGTCCTGACTTTC.

The DNA of the CDR3 is TGTGCCAGCATGGCGGGCCAGAACACTGAAGCTTTCTTT. It codes for CASMAGQNTEAFF. The chain uses TRBV3-1 (or the pseudogene TRBV3-2) and TRBJ1-1; D ambiguous. The ends were cut back, 7 bases at V and 1 base at J, with 10 bases in the middle. Germline V lookup: CDR1 LGHDT, CDR2 YNNKEL (reference sequence). The CDR3 covers 13 residues.

A note on this clone: Other DNA sequences from this sample encode an identical CDR3 as well. The chain's CDR3 is CSASGGEQYF. CDR3 sequence (DNA): TGCAGTGCTAGTGGTGGCGAGCAGTACTTC. The chain links TRBV20-1 to TRBJ2-7; unclear D gene. V was cut by 3 bases and J by 6 bases, with 6 bases left in between. Germline values: CDR1 DFQATT, CDR2 SNEGSKA (reference sequence). The CDR3 extends over 10 amino acids.

The V call is TRBV5-1, the J call TRBJ2-6, with D hard to call. This CDR3 has 17 residues. The germline gives CDR1 SGHRS, CDR2 YFSETQ. Trimming stripped 0 bases from V and 1 base from J, with 11 bases between. The CDR3 DNA reads as TGCGCCAGCAGCTTGGATGCCATGGGATCTGGGGCCAACGTCCTGACTTTC. Translation gives CASSLDAMGSGANVLTF.

The V gene is TRBV7-2, the J gene TRBJ1-2; D is ambiguous. CDR3 length: 16 residues. In germline, CDR1 is SGHTA, CDR2 FQGNSA. V was pared by 5 bases and J by 5 bases, with 21 bases between. CDR3 in DNA: TGTGCCAGCAGCCCCAAGGCCCCAACGACTCGATATGGCTACACCTTC. This codes for CASSPKAPTTRYGYTF.

The chain uses TRBV18 and TRBJ2-7, with 12 bases fitting TRBD1. The germline V gene has CDR1 KGHSH and CDR2 LQKENI. The CDR3 has 15 amino acids. Trimming at V came to 3 bases and at J to 7 bases, leaving 7 bases not matched to a gene. In DNA, the CDR3 is TGTGCCAGCTCACCGGGACAGGGGGCTGCCGGGGAGCAGTACTTC. Translating gives CASSPGQGAAGEQYF.

The chain has TRBV2 and TRBJ2-5; 7 nucleotides align to TRBD2. Trimming removed 5 bases from V and 4 bases from J; junction bases left unmatched: 7. The CDR3 extends over 14 amino acids. CDR1 is SNHLY, CDR2 FYNNEI, per germline. This CDR3 reads CASSSDWEGETQYF. The CDR3 bases are TGTGCCAGCAGTTCGGACTGGGAGGGAGAGACCCAGTACTTC.

J is TRBJ1-1 and V is TRBV6-5; D is possibly TRBD1 (5 bases). Germline lookup yields CDR1 MNHEY and CDR2 SVGAGI. The germline V and J ends were trimmed by 0 bases and 0 bases, with 11 bases remaining between them. There are 16 residues in the CDR3. The CDR3 loop reads CASSYSEGHLNTEAFF. In nucleotides, the CDR3 is TGTGCCAGCAGTTACTCTGAGGGGCACCTGAACACTGAAGCTTTCTTT.

The V call is TRBV7-6, the J call TRBJ1-1; D is perhaps TRBD1 (5 bases). Trimming stripped 5 bases from V and 1 base from J, with 17 bases between. The CDR3 spans 16 residues. The germline gives CDR1 SGHVS, CDR2 FNYEAQ. The CDR3 nucleotides are TGTGCCAGCAGCCATTTGGCACAGGCCAGGAACACTGAAGCTTTCTTT. Encoded protein: CASSHLAQARNTEAFF.

V is TRBV6-5 and J is TRBJ2-7; 8 bases are shared with TRBD1. V lost 7 bases, J lost 5 bases, and 7 bases stayed unmatched. The CDR3 contains 13 residues. Germline V gene lookup returns CDR1 MNHEY and CDR2 SVGAGI. The CDR3 nucleotides read TGTGCCAGCATCCGGACAGGGAGCCACGAGCAGTACTTC. Amino acids: CASIRTGSHEQYF.

The chain recombines TRBV7-3 with TRBJ1-3; D unresolved. The V gene's germline CDR1 is SGHTA and CDR2 FQGTGA. Trimming pared 5 bases from V and 3 bases from J, leaving 17 bases between. The CDR3 runs to 16 residues. The CDR3 sequence: CASSRSQRDRGNTIYF. The CDR3, as DNA: TGTGCCAGCAGCCGGAGCCAGAGGGATCGTGGAAACACCATATATTTT. The variable domain in full, completed from reference TRBV7-3 and TRBJ1-3, reads GAGVSQTPSNKVTEKGKYVELRCDPISGHTALYWYRQSLGQGPEFLIYFQGTGAADDSGLPNDRFFAVRPEGSVSTLKIQRTERGDSAVYLCASSRSQRDRGNTIYFGEGSWLTVV.

This chain uses TRBV4-1 with TRBJ1-2; 7 nucleotides line up with TRBD1. J lost 5 bases, V lost 0 bases, and 6 bases had no gene match. Germline V lookup: CDR1 MGHRA, CDR2 YSYEKL. This CDR3 comprises 15 residues. CDR3 DNA sequence: TGCGCCAGCAGCCAAGATCTCCGGGACAGATATGGCTACACCTTC. Its protein product is CASSQDLRDRYGYTF.